The subject of this entry is one TCR beta chain. The CDR3 totals 14 residues. From germline, CDR1 is GTSNPN and CDR2 SVGIG (reference sequence). Trimming took 0 bases from V and 8 from J, leaving 16 bases between them. 13 Jbeta primers and 60 Vbeta primers were used for the PCR. The assay was immunoSEQ multiplex PCR, and TCRdb's table has in-frame clones only and misses some. The data hold 170,000 or so clones, with around 80% observed a single time. These data are taken from a study of cytomegalovirus exposure and HLA in healthy donors. The origin of this receptor is a woman under 40 in good health and CMV-seropositive. Sequencing input: PBMCs. This chain connects TRBV30 to TRBJ1-2, with a possible D match to TRBD1 (5 bases). CDR3 DNA: TGTGCCTGGAGTGTACAATGGGACTCGACAGGCTACACCTTC. Amino acid sequence: CAWSVQWDSTGYTF.